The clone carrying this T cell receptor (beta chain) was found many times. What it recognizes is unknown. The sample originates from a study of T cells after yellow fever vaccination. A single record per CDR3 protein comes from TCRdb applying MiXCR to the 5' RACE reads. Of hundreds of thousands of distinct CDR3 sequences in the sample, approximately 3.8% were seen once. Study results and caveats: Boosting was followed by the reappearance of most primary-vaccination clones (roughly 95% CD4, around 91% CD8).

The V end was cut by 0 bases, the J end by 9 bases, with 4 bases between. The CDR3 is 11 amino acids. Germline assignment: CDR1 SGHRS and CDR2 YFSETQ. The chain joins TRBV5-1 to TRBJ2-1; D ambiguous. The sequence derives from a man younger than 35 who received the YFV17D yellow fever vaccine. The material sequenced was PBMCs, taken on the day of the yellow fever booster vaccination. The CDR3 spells CASSLEFEQFF. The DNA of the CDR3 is TGCGCCAGCAGCTTGGAGTTTGAGCAGTTCTTC.